One sample yielded the 18 T cell receptor beta chains listed below, sequenced in a study of T cell clones after liver transplantation. Only in-frame clones appear in the TCRdb table, and some are missing; sequencing was by immunoSEQ multiplex PCR. The data show 90,000 to 120,000 clones, with 75% to 90% seen just once and 0.99% held by the top ten. Source: CD4+ T cells from blood, taken before liver transplant. Every receptor here comes from a human donor who received a liver transplant.

The genes are TRBV5-1 and TRBJ2-3, with D perhaps matching TRBD2 (6 bases). Between the trimmed V and J ends, which lost 3 bases and 2 bases, there was a span of 13 bases. The CDR3 totals 15 residues. The germline gives CDR1 SGHRS, CDR2 YFSETQ. The DNA for the CDR3 is TGCGCCAGCAGCTCTGGGGGGACGATCACAGATACGCAGTATTTT. Protein sequence: CASSSGGTITDTQYF.

The chain carries TRBV11-2 and TRBJ1-1, with D hard to call. Between the trimmed V and J ends, which lost 1 base and 6 bases, there was a span of 12 bases. Germline V gene data show CDR1 as SGHAT and CDR2 as FQNNGV. This CDR3 comprises 14 residues. The CDR3 nucleotides read TGTGCCAGCAGCTTAGTATCGAGGGAGTCTGAAGCTTTCTTT. It codes for CASSLVSRESEAFF. Combining the CDR3 with reference TRBV11-2 and TRBJ1-1 gives the whole variable domain EAGVAQSPRYKIIEKRQSVAFWCNPISGHATLYWYQQILGQGPKLLIQFQNNGVVDDSQLPKDRFSAERLKGVDSTLKIQPAKLEDSAVYLCASSLVSRESEAFFGQGTRLTVV.

The chain recombines TRBV30 with TRBJ1-1; D might be TRBD1 (5 bases). The CDR3 spans 11 residues. The V and J ends lost 7 bases and 11 bases respectively, with 17 bases between them. Germline V gene data show CDR1 as GTSNPN and CDR2 as SVGIG (reference sequence). DNA of the CDR3: TGTGCCTTCCAATGGGGACGGAGGGCTTTCTTT. Residues: CAFQWGRRAFF.

The gene calls are TRBV18 and TRBJ2-1, with TRBD2 identical over 9 bases. The CDR3 loop spans 15 amino acids. Germline assignment: CDR1 KGHSH and CDR2 LQKENI. Losses at the gene ends were 2 bases for V and 7 bases for J; bases not matched to a gene: 6. CDR3 bases: TGTGCCAGCTCACCATTAGCGGGAGCGGGTAATGAGCAGTTCTTC. Residues: CASSPLAGAGNEQFF.

The chain carries TRBV7-8 and TRBJ1-4; tentatively, D is TRBD1 (6 bases). The V and J ends lost 0 bases and 7 bases respectively, with 9 bases between them. This CDR3 region has 14 residues. Germline values: CDR1 SGHVS, CDR2 FQNEAQ. CDR3 amino acids: CASSLAGGGEKLFF. CDR3 in DNA: TGTGCCAGCAGCTTAGCGGGGGGCGGTGAAAAACTGTTTTTT.

This clone was counted between two and nine times. The gene calls are TRBV27 and TRBJ2-5, with D hard to call. This CDR3 comprises 11 residues. V lost 6 bases to trimming and J lost 7 bases, with 9 bases between them. Germline V CDR1 and CDR2: MNHEY, SMNVEV (reference sequence). The CDR3 DNA reads as TGTGCCAGCAGGGCCCTAGGGACCCAGTACTTC. Its protein product is CASRALGTQYF.

V gene TRBV28 combines with J gene TRBJ2-2; 8 bases match TRBD1. J lost 7 bases, V lost 4 bases, and 8 bases had no gene match. There are 15 residues in the CDR3. In germline, CDR1 is MDHEN, CDR2 SYDVKM. This CDR3 is CASSSSGGAVGELFF. In DNA form, the CDR3 reads TGTGCCAGCAGTTCCTCAGGGGGCGCGGTCGGGGAGCTGTTTTTT.

The chain employs TRBV11-2 and TRBJ1-2; D unresolved. This CDR3 has 14 amino acids. Germline CDR1 and CDR2: SGHAT and FQNNGV. Trimming removed 6 bases from V and 6 bases from J, with 17 bases in between. As DNA, the CDR3 is TGTGCCAGCAGGATGCCCGGGAAGAGGGATGGCTACACCTTC. Amino acid sequence: CASRMPGKRDGYTF.

This rearrangement joins TRBV5-5 to TRBJ2-7; D gene unclear. The germline V and J ends were trimmed by 4 bases and 3 bases, with 8 bases remaining between them. The CDR3 covers 12 residues. From germline, CDR1 is SGHKS and CDR2 YYEKEE (reference sequence). Here the CDR3 reads CASSLSSYEQYF. The CDR3 coding sequence is TGTGCCAGCAGCCTTAGTAGCTACGAGCAGTACTTC. Supplemented by reference TRBV5-5 and TRBJ2-7, the full variable domain reads DAGVTQSPTHLIKTRGQQVTLRCSPISGHKSVSWYQQVLGQGPQFIFQYYEKEERGRGNFPDRFSARQFPNYSSELNVNALLLGDSALYLCASSLSSYEQYFGPGTRLTVT.

The V and J genes are TRBV18 and TRBJ2-3, with 10 bases that match TRBD1. This CDR3 is 15 amino acids long. CDR1 and CDR2 from the germline V gene are KGHSH and LQKENI. Germline trimming cut 5 bases from V and 6 bases from J; bases unmatched to any gene: 8. The CDR3 is CASSGRQGAADTQYF. The DNA for the CDR3 is TGTGCCAGCTCAGGAAGACAGGGGGCAGCGGATACGCAGTATTTT.

This chain links TRBV19 with TRBJ2-3; D could derive from TRBD1 or TRBD2 (5 bases each). CDR3 length: 15 residues. Trimming cost V 4 bases and J 6 bases, with 17 bases left between them. Germline CDR1 LNHDA, CDR2 SQIVND (reference sequence). CDR3 sequence reads: CASSKGLGPMDTQYF. CDR3 nucleotides: TGTGCCAGTAGTAAAGGACTGGGGCCGATGGATACGCAGTATTTT.

The chain recombines TRBV11-2 with TRBJ2-5; possibly TRBD1 for D (6 bases). The CDR3 length is 14 residues. V shed 0 bases and J shed 5 bases, with 10 bases lying between them. Looked up from germline, CDR1 is SGHAT and CDR2 is FQNNGV. CDR3 sequence reads: CASSLDRGGETQYF. The DNA of the CDR3 is TGTGCCAGCAGCTTAGACAGGGGTGGGGAGACCCAGTACTTC.

The genes are TRBV5-6 and TRBJ1-2, with TRBD1 matching over 7 bases. Germline CDR1 SGHDT, CDR2 YYEEEE. V was pared by 6 bases and J by 9 bases, with 11 bases of the junction left unmatched. There are 13 residues in the CDR3. CDR3 amino acids: CASTHDRDDRYTF. CDR3 DNA sequence: TGTGCCAGCACTCACGACAGGGACGATCGCTACACCTTC. Supplemented by reference TRBV5-6 and TRBJ1-2, the full variable domain reads DAGVTQSPTHLIKTRGQQVTLRCSPKSGHDTVSWYQQALGQGPQFIFQYYEEEERQRGNFPDRFSGHQFPNYSSELNVNALLLGDSALYLCASTHDRDDRYTFGSGTRLTVV.

The rearrangement links TRBV14 to TRBJ1-1; tentatively, D is TRBD1 (6 bases). Germline loops: CDR1 SGHDN, CDR2 FVKESK. V lost 2 bases and J lost 9, with 7 bases in between. The CDR3 loop spans 11 amino acids. Here the CDR3 DNA reads TGTGCCAGCAGCCAACAGGGGAAAGCTTTCTTT. Translating it yields CASSQQGKAFF.

This clone was counted once. The chain carries TRBV25-1 and TRBJ2-6, with D perhaps matching TRBD1 or TRBD2 (5 bases each). V was shortened by 6 bases and J by 4 bases, with 16 bases between the two germline ends. The CDR3 loop spans 16 amino acids. Per germline, CDR1 MGHDK and CDR2 SYGVNS. In DNA form, the CDR3 reads TGTGCCAGCAGAGAGGGGAGAATGGGCGGGGCCAACGTCCTGACTTTC. Protein: CASREGRMGGANVLTF.

This chain connects TRBV29-1 to TRBJ2-5; tentatively, D is TRBD2 (5 bases). V lost 4 bases and J lost 2, with 14 bases in between. CDR1 and CDR2 (germline): SQVTM, ANQGSEA. The CDR3 is 14 amino acids. For the CDR3, the DNA is TGCAGCGTTGTTGCCCGAGGGCGTCAAGAGACCCAGTACTTC. It codes for CSVVARGRQETQYF.

This chain links TRBV27 with TRBJ2-7; 8 bases fit TRBD1. This CDR3 comprises 14 residues. After removal of 5 bases from V and 2 bases from J, the junction contained 5 bases not matched to a gene. Germline CDR1 is MNHEY and CDR2 is SMNVEV (reference sequence). CDR3 sequence: CASSVGQGTYEQYF. The CDR3 bases are TGTGCCAGCAGTGTTGGACAGGGAACCTACGAGCAGTACTTC.

This chain joins TRBV7-2 and TRBJ2-6, with 8 bases matching TRBD1. The CDR3 is 18 amino acids. V lost 0 bases, J lost 2 bases, and 6 bases stayed unmatched. Germline V lookup: CDR1 SGHTA, CDR2 FQGNSA. This CDR3 reads CASSLATGGNAGANVLTF. As DNA, the CDR3 is TGTGCCAGCAGCTTAGCTACAGGGGGTAATGCTGGGGCCAACGTCCTGACTTTC.